Following are 27 T cell receptor beta chains from one sample sequenced in a study of blood T cell repertoires in COVID-19. Assay: immunoSEQ multiplex PCR; the TCRdb copy retains only in-frame clones and omits some. Of about 41,000 clones listed, about 81% were seen once; the top ten hold about 39%. Sequencing used peripheral blood. These receptors were obtained from a middle-aged man with active or convalescent COVID-19.

The rearrangement links TRBV6-2 or TRBV6-3 to TRBJ2-6, with 7 positions matching TRBD1. After removal of 2 bases from V and 0 bases from J, the junction contained 4 bases not matched to a gene. The germline gives CDR1 MNHEY, CDR2 SVGEGT. The CDR3 loop spans 17 amino acids. CDR3 amino acids: CASSYVRGTSGANVLTF. CDR3 bases: TGTGCCAGCAGTTACGTCAGGGGGACCTCTGGGGCCAACGTCCTGACTTTC.

The rearrangement uses TRBV28 and TRBJ1-1; D gene ambiguous. From germline, CDR1 is MDHEN and CDR2 SYDVKM. V dropped 6 bases and J dropped 6 bases, with 14 bases sitting between them. This CDR3 contains 13 residues. The CDR3 coding sequence is TGTGCCAGCAGAGGCCGGGGTTTCGCTGAAGCTTTCTTT. Amino acid sequence: CASRGRGFAEAFF.

The chain employs TRBV28 and TRBJ1-2; D not certain. The germline V gene has CDR1 MDHEN and CDR2 SYDVKM. This CDR3 has 14 residues. Trimming removed 5 bases from V and 0 bases from J, with 10 bases in between. CDR3 DNA sequence: TGTGCCAGCAGTGGCGGGCGCACTAACTATGGCTACACCTTC. Amino acid sequence: CASSGGRTNYGYTF.

Only one count was recorded for this clone. This chain connects TRBV28 to TRBJ2-7; 7 bases fit TRBD1. Losses at the gene ends were 5 bases for V and 3 bases for J; bases not matched to a gene: 7. This CDR3 contains 14 residues. Germline V gene lookup returns CDR1 MDHEN and CDR2 SYDVKM. The DNA of the CDR3 is TGTGCCAGCAGTCGACCGGGACAGATCTACGAGCAGTACTTC. Translating gives CASSRPGQIYEQYF.

The genes are TRBV21-1 and TRBJ2-7; the table's D call, TRBD2, was not checked against the DNA. TRBV21-1 is given as a pseudogene. This CDR3 has 18 amino acids. CDR3 residues: CASSKGRKGAGGPYEQYF. The CDR3 DNA reads as TGTGCCAGCAGCAAAGGAAGAAAAGGAGCGGGGGGCCCCTACGAGCAGTACTTC.

This clone is a singleton in its sample. The chain joins TRBV4-1 to TRBJ1-3, with D perhaps TRBD1 (5 bases). This CDR3 is built from 15 residues. CDR1 and CDR2 (germline): MGHRA, YSYEKL. The ends were cut back, 6 bases at V and 0 bases at J, with 12 bases in the middle. CDR3 in DNA: TGCGCCAGCAGACCCGGGGGGAACTCTGGAAACACCATATATTTT. Its translation is CASRPGGNSGNTIYF.

The chain uses TRBV7-9 and TRBJ1-4, with TRBD1 identical over 11 bases. CDR1 is SEHNR, CDR2 FQNEAQ, per germline (reference sequence). V was pared by 5 bases and J by 8 bases, with 7 bases of the junction left unmatched. The CDR3 sequence is 15 residues long. As DNA, the CDR3 is TGTGCCAGCAGCGAGAGGGGACAGGGGGGAGAAAAACTGTTTTTT. It yields the protein CASSERGQGGEKLFF.

The CDR3 DNA follows: TGCGCCAGCAGCCAAGATGGTAGCGGGGGACCGAAGGATACGCAGTATTTT. Encoded protein: CASSQDGSGGPKDTQYF. The chain couples TRBV4-1 to TRBJ2-3; TRBD2 matches 9 bases. Germline CDR1 MGHRA, CDR2 YSYEKL. V shed 0 bases, J shed 6 bases, and the junction held 10 bases outside the gene matches. The CDR3 spans 17 residues.

The chain combines TRBV7-2 with TRBJ2-1; 8 bases are shared with TRBD2. With V trimmed by 1 base and J by 7 bases, 3 bases remained unmatched. The CDR3 covers 14 residues. The germline V gene encodes CDR1 SGHTA and CDR2 FQGNSA. Written as DNA, the CDR3 is TGTGCCAGCAGCTTAGATGGGACTAGGAATGAGCAGTTCTTC. Protein: CASSLDGTRNEQFF.

The J gene is TRBJ1-4, the V gene TRBV5-1, with 7 bases aligning to TRBD1. The length of the CDR3 is 14 residues. CDR1 and CDR2 from the germline V gene are SGHRS and YFSETQ. The J segment lost 7 bases and the V segment lost 4 bases, leaving 7 bases of the junction unmatched. The CDR3 here is CASSADRVGEKLFF. The DNA of the CDR3 is TGCGCCAGCAGCGCAGACAGGGTTGGTGAAAAACTGTTTTTT.

This clone was detected once. The rearrangement joins TRBV10-1 to TRBJ2-2; TRBD2 aligns across 7 bases. Germline CDR1 WNHNN, CDR2 SYGVQD (reference sequence). The CDR3 runs to 14 residues. After removal of 10 bases from V and 1 base from J, the junction contained 6 bases not matched to a gene. The CDR3 bases are TGCGCCACCCAGCGGGAACTGAACACCGGGGAGCTGTTTTTT. Protein: CATQRELNTGELFF.

The chain is built from TRBV4-2 and TRBJ1-3; possibly TRBD1 for D (5 bases). Germline CDR1 LGHNA, CDR2 YNFKEQ. Trimming stripped 4 bases from V and 0 bases from J, with 13 bases between. The CDR3 consists of 16 residues. The CDR3 loop is CASSPTPDSSGNTIYF. In DNA, the CDR3 is TGTGCCAGCAGCCCGACCCCTGACAGCTCTGGAAACACCATATATTTT.

The chain uses TRBV4-2 and TRBJ1-3; TRBD1 aligns across 7 bases. V gave up 5 bases and J gave up 4 bases; unmatched junction bases: 5. Germline CDR1 and CDR2: LGHNA and YNFKEQ. The CDR3 sequence is 14 residues long. CDR3 in amino acids: CASSEGALGNTIYF. The CDR3 DNA follows: TGTGCCAGCAGCGAGGGGGCGCTGGGAAACACCATATATTTT.

Only a few counts were recorded for this clone. The chain carries TRBV19 and TRBJ1-5, with D tentatively TRBD1 (5 bases). This CDR3 spans 14 amino acids. Trimming stripped 6 bases from V and 3 bases from J, with 12 bases between. Per germline, CDR1 LNHDA and CDR2 SQIVND (reference sequence). CDR3 nucleotide sequence: TGTGCCAGTAGCCTTGACAGAAACAATCAGCCCCAGCATTTT. Its protein is CASSLDRNNQPQHF.

This sequence joins TRBV24-1 and TRBJ2-1; TRBD2 matches at 12 bases. V gave up 4 bases and J gave up 8 bases; unmatched junction bases: 11. CDR3 size: 17 residues. Germline CDR1 KGHDR, CDR2 SFDVKD. The CDR3 here is CATSDSDLAGGRYEQFF. The CDR3 bases are TGTGCCACCAGTGACTCTGACCTAGCGGGGGGGCGATATGAGCAGTTCTTC.

The rearrangement uses TRBV10-2 and TRBJ1-5; D is possibly TRBD1 (5 bases). The CDR3 has 14 amino acids. The ends were cut back, 7 bases at V and 6 bases at J, with 16 bases in the middle. Per germline, CDR1 WSHSY and CDR2 SAAADI. CDR3 in amino acids: CASTAGGRGQPQHF. The CDR3 bases are TGCGCCAGCACCGCCGGGGGTAGGGGTCAGCCCCAGCATTTT.

V and J are TRBV10-3 and TRBJ2-7; 10 bases fit TRBD1. The CDR3 is 15 amino acids. Germline lookup yields CDR1 ENHRY and CDR2 SYGVKD. The J segment lost 4 bases and the V segment lost 4 bases, leaving 7 bases of the junction unmatched. The CDR3 region has the DNA TGTGCCATCAGTGCGGCGGACAGGGGGGAATACGAGCAGTACTTC. Translating it yields CAISAADRGEYEQYF.

The chain couples TRBV7-9 to TRBJ1-1; D may be TRBD1 (5 bases). CDR1 is SEHNR, CDR2 FQNEAQ, per germline (reference sequence). CDR3 length: 16 residues. V was clipped by 4 bases and J by 4 bases, with 19 bases between them. CDR3 bases: TGTGCCAGCAGCTCCCCAGGGAATCGAATGTCCACTGAAGCTTTCTTT. It is translated as CASSSPGNRMSTEAFF.

The CDR3 region is CASSLAVSRGADTQYF. The CDR3 DNA is TGCGCCAGCAGCTTGGCCGTGTCCCGAGGCGCAGATACGCAGTATTTT. This rearrangement joins TRBV5-1 to TRBJ2-3; D is ambiguous. The CDR3 is 16 residues long. V gave up 0 bases and J gave up 4 bases, with 15 bases separating them. The germline gives CDR1 SGHRS, CDR2 YFSETQ.

The chain uses TRBV7-9 and TRBJ1-2; no clear D. V lost 3 bases, J lost 6 bases, and 11 bases lay in between. Germline V gene lookup returns CDR1 SEHNR and CDR2 FQNEAQ (reference sequence). This CDR3 spans 13 amino acids. CDR3 nucleotides: TGTGCCAGCAGCTTTACTTCCGGGAATGGCTACACCTTC. It specifies CASSFTSGNGYTF.

This sequence joins TRBV30 and TRBJ1-1, with D unresolved. Germline CDR1 and CDR2: GTSNPN and SVGIG (reference sequence). The CDR3 runs 13 residues. Trimming removed 0 bases from V and 5 bases from J, with 10 bases in between. CDR3 residues: CAWSVRAGTEAFF. The CDR3 DNA is TGTGCCTGGAGTGTAAGGGCGGGTACTGAAGCTTTCTTT.

The V gene is TRBV5-1, the J gene TRBJ2-1; the match to TRBD2 covers 12 bases. The germline CDR1 and CDR2 sequences are SGHRS and YFSETQ. The CDR3 extends over 15 amino acids. The trim removed 4 bases at V and 9 bases at J, leaving 8 bases unmatched. This CDR3 reads CASSPSGGVESEQFF. CDR3 bases: TGCGCCAGCAGCCCTAGCGGGGGGGTTGAAAGTGAGCAGTTCTTC.

The chain carries TRBV7-2 and TRBJ1-6, with TRBD1 identical over 11 bases. With V trimmed by 1 base and J by 7 bases, 9 bases remained unmatched. Germline lookup yields CDR1 SGHTA and CDR2 FQGNSA. The length of the CDR3 is 18 residues. The CDR3 sequence is CASSLGRGQGAKNSPLHF. The CDR3 nucleotides read TGTGCCAGCAGCTTAGGTAGAGGACAGGGGGCGAAAAATTCACCCCTCCACTTT.

The gene calls are TRBV19 and TRBJ2-3; 9 nucleotides agree with TRBD2. Trimming cost V 7 bases and J 4 bases; bases outside gene matches: 9. Germline-derived CDR1 and CDR2 are LNHDA and SQIVND (reference sequence). This CDR3 spans 15 amino acids. DNA for the CDR3: TGTGCCAGTACTCTGACTAGCGGAGTTGCAGATACGCAGTATTTT. Amino acids: CASTLTSGVADTQYF. The variable domain in full, completed from reference TRBV19 and TRBJ2-3, reads DGGITQSPKYLFRKEGQNVTLSCEQNLNHDAMYWYRQDPGQGLRLIYYSQIVNDFQKGDIAEGYSVSREKKESFPLTVTSAQKNPTAFYLCASTLTSGVADTQYFGPGTRLTVL.

This sequence joins TRBV24-1 and TRBJ2-7, with D perhaps matching TRBD2 (6 bases). CDR3 length: 15 residues. The germline V and J ends were trimmed by 2 bases and 9 bases, with 19 bases remaining between them. Looked up from germline, CDR1 is KGHDR and CDR2 is SFDVKD. In DNA, the CDR3 is TGTGCCACCAGTGATTCCCCTGGACTAAAAGGAGGGCAGTACTTC. Its protein product is CATSDSPGLKGGQYF.

The chain uses TRBV7-3 and TRBJ1-1; tentatively, D is TRBD1 (6 bases). The germline V gene encodes CDR1 SGHTA and CDR2 FQGTGA. The CDR3 contains 13 residues. V was shortened by 6 bases and J by 2 bases, with 10 bases between the two germline ends. The CDR3 DNA reads as TGTGCCAGCAGTGTGGACAGAAACACTGAAGCTTTCTTT. Protein sequence: CASSVDRNTEAFF.

This clone was detected only a few times. This chain joins TRBV5-1 and TRBJ2-1, with D hard to call. This CDR3 comprises 14 residues. The V gene lost 0 bases and the J gene lost 6 bases, with 10 bases spanning the gap. In germline, CDR1 is SGHRS, CDR2 YFSETQ. The CDR3: CASSLGQSTNEQFF. The CDR3 nucleotides read TGCGCCAGCAGCTTGGGACAATCCACCAATGAGCAGTTCTTC.